The 29 T cell receptor beta chains given below trace back to one sample, sequenced in a study of patients and donors after allogeneic stem cell transplantation (dated by TCRdb to the early 2020s). To prepare the library, RT-PCR was applied. Sequencing relied on a NextSeq 550. Starting from the raw public reads, TCRdb applied fastp trimming at Q25, assembled clones with MiXCR and retained in-frame beta chains. Rows with one shared CDR3 protein collapse into an entry with the most common genes and DNA. The sample table records 920,000 or so distinct CDR3 sequences; about a sixth of these occur just once. Together, the top ten hold approximately 5.9% of the sample. The specimen was blood, either unsorted or a sorted T cell fraction (not recorded which). Receptors were obtained from a human donor who was either an allogeneic HSCT recipient or a stem cell or donor lymphocyte infusion donor (not recorded which). It is not recorded whose cells these are; they may come from a transplant donor.

The sample holds many counts of this clonotype. The chain links TRBV12-3 or TRBV12-4 to TRBJ1-1; 9 bases are a match to TRBD1. Trimming at V came to 3 bases and at J to 1 base, leaving 9 bases not matched to a gene. This CDR3 contains 17 residues. CDR3 loop: CASSFSGTGLWNTEAFF. CDR3 bases: TGTGCCAGCAGTTTTTCTGGGACAGGGTTATGGAACACTGAAGCTTTCTTT.

This chain joins TRBV6-1 and TRBJ2-4; D ambiguous. The CDR3 covers 15 residues. Germline CDR1 reads MNHNS; CDR2 reads SASEGT. The V end was cut by 3 bases, the J end by 7 bases, with 16 bases between. CDR3 DNA: TGTGCCAGCAGTGATACAACTCCCCAGGCGAACATTCAGTACTTC. This gives the protein CASSDTTPQANIQYF.

The chain is built from TRBV7-8 and TRBJ2-1; 14 bases agree with TRBD2. Germline V gene data show CDR1 as SGHVS and CDR2 as FQNEAQ. J was trimmed by 9 bases and V by 5 bases; bases with no gene match: 6. The CDR3 consists of 15 residues. CDR3 sequence reads: CASSLPGLAGGEQFF. The CDR3 DNA sequence: TGTGCCAGCAGCCTTCCCGGACTAGCGGGGGGTGAGCAGTTCTTC. Supplemented by reference TRBV7-8 and TRBJ2-1, the full variable domain reads GAGVSQSPRYKVAKRGQDVALRCDPISGHVSLFWYQQALGQGPEFLTYFQNEAQLDKSGLPSDRFFAERPEGSVSTLKIQRTQQEDSAVYLCASSLPGLAGGEQFFGPGTRLTVL.

This chain joins TRBV7-9 and TRBJ2-3; D is unclear. The V gene lost 2 bases and the J gene lost 2 bases, with 8 bases spanning the gap. CDR3 length: 14 residues. CDR1 SEHNR and CDR2 FQNEAQ come from the germline V gene (reference sequence). The CDR3 nucleotides are TGTGCCAGCAGCTTAACGGATCCCACAGATACGCAGTATTTT. This translates into CASSLTDPTDTQYF.

This clonotype showed up many times. The rearrangement links TRBV24-1 to TRBJ2-5; 7 nucleotides agree with TRBD2. Unmatched junction bases numbered 8, after V lost 3 bases and J lost 2 bases. Germline V CDR1 and CDR2: KGHDR, SFDVKD. The CDR3 has 16 amino acids. CDR3 DNA: TGTGCCACCAGTGATGCCGGGACGGGGGGTCAAGAGACCCAGTACTTC. Translating it yields CATSDAGTGGQETQYF.

This clonotype has a handful of counts. The chain recombines TRBV28 with TRBJ1-3; 8 bases map to TRBD1. Germline assignment: CDR1 MDHEN and CDR2 SYDVKM. V lost 6 bases and J lost 3; bases outside the gene matches: 7. There are 15 residues in the CDR3. The CDR3 DNA is TGTGCCAGCAGGGGGCAGGGGGCTTATGGAAACACCATATATTTT. This translates into CASRGQGAYGNTIYF.

This clonotype has just one count. The chain has TRBV4-3 and TRBJ1-5, with D perhaps TRBD1 (5 bases). CDR3 size: 19 residues. Looked up from germline, CDR1 is LGHNA and CDR2 is YSLEER. V was clipped by 1 base and J by 3 bases, with 22 bases between them. CDR3 in DNA: TGCGCCAGCAGCCAAGGGGTCGACGGAGAATGGGGACTCAATCAGCCCCAGCATTTT. Translation gives CASSQGVDGEWGLNQPQHF.

The table lists this clonotype with a few counts. The rearrangement links TRBV7-2 to TRBJ1-3; tentatively, D is TRBD1 (5 bases). The V end lost 1 base, the J end lost 0 bases, and 10 bases lay between the germline ends. The CDR3 totals 16 residues. Germline CDR1 reads SGHTA; CDR2 reads FQGNSA. The CDR3 region is CASSLEGHLSGNTIYF. In nucleotides, the CDR3 is TGTGCCAGCAGCTTAGAAGGACACCTCTCTGGAAACACCATATATTTT.

This clonotype was seen more than once but under ten times. This sequence joins TRBV5-5 and TRBJ1-4, with a tentative D call TRBD1 (5 bases). The germline gives CDR1 SGHKS, CDR2 YYEKEE (reference sequence). V lost 1 base and J 5 bases, leaving 18 bases between the germline ends. This CDR3 has 17 residues. CDR3 in amino acids: CASSLSDTWTRNEKLFF. CDR3 coding DNA: TGTGCCAGCAGCTTGTCCGATACCTGGACAAGGAATGAAAAACTGTTTTTT.

This clonotype was seen more than once but under ten times. The chain uses TRBV12-3 or TRBV12-4 and TRBJ2-5, with TRBD2 matching 11 bases. Trimming cost V 6 bases and J 0 bases; bases outside gene matches: 6. The CDR3 covers 16 residues. The CDR3 reads CASSPSTSGNQETQYF. As DNA, the CDR3 is TGTGCCAGCAGCCCTTCGACTAGCGGGAACCAAGAGACCCAGTACTTC.

The V and J genes are TRBV20-1 and TRBJ2-5; TRBD1 is a possible D gene (5 bases). V was pared by 7 bases and J by 3 bases, with 15 bases between. The CDR3 extends over 13 amino acids. Germline V gene data show CDR1 as DFQATT and CDR2 as SNEGSKA (reference sequence). The CDR3 reads CSVSDTQEETQYF. CDR3 in DNA: TGCAGTGTCTCGGACACCCAAGAAGAGACCCAGTACTTC.

The rearrangement joins TRBV11-1 to TRBJ2-5; TRBD2 agrees at 7 bases. With V trimmed by 6 bases and J by 5 bases, 9 bases remained unmatched. This CDR3 is 14 amino acids long. The germline CDR1 and CDR2 sequences are SGHAT and FQDESV (reference sequence). CDR3 region: CASRFTGGKETQYF. In DNA form, the CDR3 reads TGTGCCAGCAGATTCACCGGGGGGAAGGAGACCCAGTACTTC.

This clonotype was detected only a few times. The gene calls are TRBV6-8 and TRBJ1-2; 12 nucleotides align to TRBD1. V was pared by 6 bases and J by 4 bases, with 9 bases of the junction left unmatched. The CDR3 is made up of 16 amino acids. Germline V gives CDR1 MNHGY, CDR2 SAAAGT. Here the CDR3 DNA reads TGTGCCAGCAGATCCGGGACAGGGGGCTCTGGCTATGGCTACACCTTC. Translating gives CASRSGTGGSGYGYTF.

This clonotype was detected only once. The chain combines TRBV5-1 with TRBJ2-2, with 8 nucleotides matching TRBD2. Germline V gene sequence: CDR1 SGHRS, CDR2 YFSETQ. This CDR3 is 16 amino acids long. The junction had 8 bases not matched to a gene; V was cut back by 1 base and J by 6 bases. Here the CDR3 reads CASSLILAGSAGELFF. CDR3 in DNA: TGCGCCAGCAGCTTGATTCTAGCGGGTTCGGCCGGGGAGCTGTTTTTT. Full variable domain (outside the CDR3, taken from reference TRBV5-1 and TRBJ2-2): KAGVTQTPRYLIKTRGQQVTLSCSPISGHRSVSWYQQTPGQGLQFLFEYFSETQRNKGNFPGRFSGRQFSNSRSEMNVSTLELGDSALYLCASSLILAGSAGELFFGEGSRLTVL.

The V gene is TRBV5-1, the J gene TRBJ2-2; 8 nucleotides align to TRBD1. Germline CDR1 and CDR2: SGHRS and YFSETQ. Losses at the gene ends were 5 bases for V and 4 bases for J; bases not matched to a gene: 7. CDR3 size: 15 residues. The CDR3 spells CASRPDRVVTGELFF. The CDR3 DNA reads as TGCGCCAGCAGACCGGACAGGGTAGTCACCGGGGAGCTGTTTTTT.

This clonotype was counted a few times. A junction end diverges from the germline sequence, so it may reflect a read error. This chain connects TRBV7-8 to TRBJ1-1; 10 positions match TRBD1. CDR1 is SGHVS and CDR2 is FQNEAQ in the germline V gene. The CDR3 covers 12 residues. The DNA of the CDR3 is TGTGCCAGCAGCGCAGGGACAGGGGTGGCTTCCTTT. It yields the protein CASSAGTGVASF.

The V gene is TRBV27, the J gene TRBJ2-2; TRBD2 matches at 7 bases. The CDR3 extends over 14 amino acids. The V gene end was trimmed by 8 bases and the J gene end by 5 bases; junction bases not matched to a gene: 8. Germline-derived CDR1 and CDR2 are MNHEY and SMNVEV (reference sequence). For the CDR3, the DNA is TGTGCCAGCGGAGCGGGAACGGGGACCGGGGAGCTGTTTTTT. It yields the protein CASGAGTGTGELFF.

The CDR3 loop reads CASRNSGTEAFF. In DNA, the CDR3 is TGTGCCAGCAGAAACAGTGGCACTGAAGCTTTCTTT. The V and J genes are TRBV21-1 and TRBJ1-1. TRBV21-1 constitutes a pseudogene. This CDR3 spans 12 amino acids.

This clonotype was recorded a few times. The V and J genes are TRBV6-5 and TRBJ1-3; perhaps TRBD1 as D (5 bases). The CDR3 has 13 residues. V was pared by 4 bases and J by 11 bases, with 15 bases between. Germline V gene data show CDR1 as MNHEY and CDR2 as SVGAGI. The DNA of the CDR3 is TGTGCCAGCAGTTTGCGTCCAGGGCCGCCCATATATTTT. Its protein product is CASSLRPGPPIYF.

This clonotype came up a few times. The V and J genes are TRBV15 and TRBJ1-2; a weak D match, TRBD1 (6 bases). CDR1 is LNHNV and CDR2 is YYDKDF in the germline V gene (reference sequence). The CDR3 runs to 14 residues. V lost 4 bases to trimming and J lost 2 bases, with 11 bases between them. DNA for the CDR3: TGTGCCACCAGCACATATAGGGGGAACTATGGCTACACCTTC. Its protein product is CATSTYRGNYGYTF. The variable domain in full, completed from reference TRBV15 and TRBJ1-2, reads DAMVIQNPRYQVTQFGKPVTLSCSQTLNHNVMYWYQQKSSQAPKLLFHYYDKDFNNEADTPDNFQSRRPNTSFCFLDIRSPGLGDTAMYLCATSTYRGNYGYTFGSGTRLTVV.

The chain joins TRBV20-1 to TRBJ2-5; possible D gene TRBD2, 6 bases. Germline lookup yields CDR1 DFQATT and CDR2 SNEGSKA (reference sequence). The V gene lost 4 bases and the J gene lost 3 bases, with 21 bases spanning the gap. CDR3 length: 16 amino acids. The CDR3 bases are TGCAGTGCTATTCCCCGACTACTAGCAGGAGAAGAGACCCAGTACTTC. Residues: CSAIPRLLAGEETQYF.

The chain couples TRBV6-4 to TRBJ2-3; D is possibly TRBD2 (5 bases). In germline, CDR1 is MRHNA, CDR2 SNTAGT. Trimming pared 5 bases from V and 0 bases from J, leaving 15 bases between. The CDR3 spans 16 residues. The CDR3 loop is CASSPSSAVSTDTQYF. CDR3 DNA sequence: TGTGCCAGCAGTCCTAGTTCAGCGGTTAGCACAGATACGCAGTATTTT.

The genes are TRBV7-9 and TRBJ2-1, with D uncertain. Germline CDR1 and CDR2: SEHNR and FQNEAQ (reference sequence). This CDR3 has 17 residues. The V gene lost 4 bases and the J gene lost 0 bases, with 16 bases spanning the gap. The CDR3 DNA reads TGTGCCAGCAGCTCCACCGGTTCCAGGAGCTCCTACAATGAGCAGTTCTTC. The encoded protein is CASSSTGSRSSYNEQFF.

In this sample, this clonotype turned up a few times. DNA for the CDR3: TGCAGTGCTAGATATGTGGCGGGAGGTCTCTCCTACGAGCAGTACTTC. It specifies CSARYVAGGLSYEQYF. This chain connects TRBV20-1 to TRBJ2-7, with 8 bases identical to TRBD2. V was pared by 2 bases and J by 0 bases, with 9 bases of the junction left unmatched. The V gene's germline CDR1 is DFQATT and CDR2 SNEGSKA (reference sequence). The CDR3 runs 16 residues.

This clonotype appeared once. This chain connects TRBV5-1 to TRBJ2-7, with TRBD2 identical over 9 bases. This CDR3 has 15 amino acids. The junction had 5 bases not matched to a gene; V was cut back by 0 bases and J by 4 bases. Per the germline V gene, CDR1 is SGHRS and CDR2 is YFSETQ. The CDR3 reads CASSLGGRAGYEQYF. Written as DNA, the CDR3 is TGCGCCAGCAGCTTGGGCGGGAGGGCCGGGTACGAGCAGTACTTC.

This rearrangement joins TRBV5-5 to TRBJ1-5; D uncertain. The V gene's germline CDR1 is SGHKS and CDR2 YYEKEE (reference sequence). The V gene lost 0 bases and the J gene lost 6 bases, with 13 bases spanning the gap. The CDR3 is 15 amino acids. CDR3 nucleotide sequence: TGTGCCAGCAGCTTGGCTGTAGGGAGAGGTCAGCCCCAGCATTTT. This encodes CASSLAVGRGQPQHF.

This clonotype has only a few counts. V usage is TRBV20-1 and J usage is TRBJ1-5, with unresolved D. V was trimmed by 3 bases and J by 2 bases, leaving 14 bases between them. This CDR3 has 15 amino acids. The germline V gene encodes CDR1 DFQATT and CDR2 SNEGSKA (reference sequence). The CDR3 loop is CSASRTPWGNQPQHF. The CDR3 DNA is TGCAGTGCTAGTAGAACACCTTGGGGCAATCAGCCCCAGCATTTT.

This clonotype was counted a few times. The chain is built from TRBV6-2 or TRBV6-3 and TRBJ2-2; 8 bases are shared with TRBD2. This CDR3 spans 16 amino acids. The germline V gene has CDR1 MNHEY and CDR2 SVGEGT. Trimming took 6 bases from V and 2 from J; bases not matched to a gene: 8. The CDR3 spells CASRDSGALNTGELFF. The CDR3 bases are TGTGCCAGCAGGGATAGCGGGGCCCTTAACACCGGGGAGCTGTTTTTT.

In its sample, this clonotype was seen many times. The chain carries TRBV4-2 and TRBJ2-2, with no clear D. The V gene's germline CDR1 is LGHNA and CDR2 YNFKEQ. The CDR3 is 15 residues long. V was clipped by 4 bases and J by 0 bases, with 9 bases between them. This chain's CDR3 is CASSLKRSNTGELFF. The CDR3, as DNA: TGTGCCAGCAGCCTTAAACGTTCGAACACCGGGGAGCTGTTTTTT.